One T cell receptor (beta chain) is described in this entry. Germline CDR1 reads LGHNA; CDR2 reads YSLEER. J was trimmed by 7 bases and V by 3 bases; bases with no gene match: 12. The CDR3 runs to 17 residues. This sample was taken from a study of blood T cell repertoires in COVID-19. Overall study: COVID-19 samples from acute and convalescent phases originated in the United States, Italy and Spain. In each case, the material was cDNA or gDNA derived from T cells, B-cell-depleted T cells, or PBMCs.

Per the study methods: Estimation of nucleated cell counts was performed using reference gene primer amplification. The table came from immunoSEQ multiplex PCR; TCRdb's copy has only in-frame clones and leaves some out. That table gives V, J and clone size, and the DNA gave D and trimming. The sample records about 170,000 clones, approximately 80% being singletons. Sequenced material: peripheral blood. The receptor was derived from a man aged 60 to 69 with acute or convalescent COVID-19. The rearrangement joins TRBV4-3 to TRBJ1-4; TRBD1 aligns across 9 bases. The CDR3 region is CASSQRVPGQGGEKLFF. The CDR3, as DNA: TGCGCCAGCAGCCAGAGGGTTCCGGGACAGGGTGGTGAAAAACTGTTTTTT.